The 8 T cell receptor beta chains given below trace back to one sample, sequenced in a study of blood T cell repertoires in COVID-19. TCRdb's copy holds only in-frame clones and misses some; the assay was immunoSEQ multiplex PCR. The data contain 65,000 to 80,000 clones, roughly 88% of them singletons. The material sequenced was peripheral blood. These receptor sequences come from a man in his forties or fifties with active COVID-19.

The chain recombines TRBV6-5 with TRBJ1-2; TRBD1 matches at 9 bases. This CDR3 is built from 13 residues. CDR1 and CDR2 from the germline V gene are MNHEY and SVGAGI. The junction had 4 bases not matched to a gene; V was cut back by 6 bases and J by 5 bases. Here the CDR3 DNA reads TGTGCCAGCAGGACAGGGGGGGATTATGGCTACACCTTC. Translation: CASRTGGDYGYTF.

The V gene is TRBV5-1, the J gene TRBJ2-3; 7 nucleotides align to TRBD1. Germline CDR1 is SGHRS and CDR2 is YFSETQ. This CDR3 spans 15 amino acids. J gave up 1 base and V 3 bases, and 5 bases lay outside the gene matches. The CDR3 DNA sequence: TGCGCCAGCAGCTCCTCCGGGACAGGCACAGATACGCAGTATTTT. This translates into CASSSSGTGTDTQYF. Full variable domain (outside the CDR3, taken from reference TRBV5-1 and TRBJ2-3): KAGVTQTPRYLIKTRGQQVTLSCSPISGHRSVSWYQQTPGQGLQFLFEYFSETQRNKGNFPGRFSGRQFSNSRSEMNVSTLELGDSALYLCASSSSGTGTDTQYFGPGTRLTVL.

The chain employs TRBV28 and TRBJ2-7; 7 bases map to TRBD2. The CDR3 loop spans 16 amino acids. Germline V CDR1 and CDR2: MDHEN, SYDVKM. The J segment lost 3 bases and the V segment lost 0 bases, leaving 8 bases of the junction unmatched. CDR3: CASSLWGGVGRYEQYF. The CDR3 coding sequence is TGTGCCAGCAGTTTATGGGGAGGGGTGGGTCGCTACGAGCAGTACTTC.

The genes are TRBV5-1 and TRBJ1-3, with no clear D. V was cut by 4 bases and J by 4 bases, with 15 bases left in between. CDR3 length: 15 amino acids. Germline CDR1 reads SGHRS; CDR2 reads YFSETQ. The CDR3 nucleotides read TGCGCCAGCAGCCTTAGTGGAGTTGCAGGAAACACCATATATTTT. It is translated as CASSLSGVAGNTIYF.

This clone came up a few times. The genes are TRBV7-2 and TRBJ2-2, with D possibly being TRBD2 (7 bases). From germline, CDR1 is SGHTA and CDR2 FQGNSA. This CDR3 spans 15 amino acids. V was cut by 0 bases and J by 6 bases, with 11 bases left in between. DNA of the CDR3: TGTGCCAGCAGCTTAGCGGGGGGGCCAGCCGGGGAGCTGTTTTTT. It is translated as CASSLAGGPAGELFF.

The J gene is TRBJ1-2, the V gene TRBV30; no clear D gene. V lost 1 base and J 4 bases, leaving 7 bases between the germline ends. CDR1 and CDR2 (germline): GTSNPN, SVGIG (reference sequence). This CDR3 spans 12 amino acids. CDR3 DNA: TGTGCCTGGAGTGCCTCTCGCTATGGCTACACCTTC. This translates into CAWSASRYGYTF.

This chain uses TRBV23-1 with TRBJ1-6; 10 nucleotides line up with TRBD1. TRBV23-1 is annotated as an ORF whose role is uncertain. This CDR3 is built from 16 residues. V gave up 5 bases and J gave up 7 bases; unmatched junction bases: 8. The CDR3 DNA reads as TGCGCCAGCAGTGGCCGGGACAGGGGACGGAATTCACCCCTCCACTTT. Residues: CASSGRDRGRNSPLHF.

The chain carries TRBV9 and TRBJ2-7; TRBD2 agrees at 7 bases. Unmatched junction bases numbered 5, after V lost 0 bases and J lost 2 bases. Germline values: CDR1 SGDLS, CDR2 YYNGEE. This CDR3 region has 15 residues. CDR3: CASSVASGTTYEQYF. The CDR3 DNA is TGTGCCAGCAGCGTAGCTTCAGGGACTACCTACGAGCAGTACTTC.